Listed here is a single TCR beta chain. Participants came from some 26 US areas, aged about 18 to 90 years. Donors of Cohort 3 who recovered were those that had two negative PCRs, clearance, or symptom resolution. The data originate from a study of blood T cell repertoires in COVID-19. TCRdb's table, derived via immunoSEQ multiplex PCR, lists solely in-frame clones and lacks some. The sample carries approximately 200,000 clones, about 85% recorded once. The CDR3 runs to 15 residues. Losses at the gene ends were 4 bases for V and 4 bases for J; bases not matched to a gene: 8. Per the germline V gene, CDR1 is LGHNA and CDR2 is YSLEER.

This chain links TRBV4-3 with TRBJ2-7; TRBD1 agrees at 9 bases. The sample was PBMCs or T cells enriched from blood (not recorded which). The receptor's source is a woman in her thirties who had recovered from COVID-19. This CDR3 reads CASSPYGGTGYEQYF. The DNA of the CDR3 is TGCGCCAGCAGCCCCTACGGAGGGACAGGGTACGAGCAGTACTTC.